Listed below are T cell receptor beta chains from one sample, sequenced in a study of response to subunit inactivated influenza vaccine. TCRdb processed the RT-PCR reads anew with MiXCR; each CDR3 protein has one entry. Of more than 150,000 distinct CDR3 sequences listed, roughly 10% were seen once; the top ten hold under 40%. This specimen consisted of CD8+ T cells sorted from PBMCs, obtained less than 30 months after vaccination. The receptors stem from a man aged 50 to 69 who received an inactivated influenza vaccine. CDR3s include the opening cysteine and the closing phenylalanine or tryptophan. Fields, in order: clone size, V gene, J gene, D gene, CDR3 DNA, CDR3 protein. The D gene is left open where the match is weak. Some rows mark clone size as missing; the rest say once, few, many or name a class of expanded clone.

>many|TRBV7-8|TRBJ2-7|-
TGTGCCAGCAGCTTAGAAGATGGGGGGCACGAGCAGTACTTC
CASSLEDGGHEQYF
>few|TRBV6-2/TRBV6-3|TRBJ1-5|-
TGTGCCAGCAGTTACATGGGGGGTCAGCCCCAGCATTTT
CASSYMGGQPQHF
>few|TRBV29-1|TRBJ1-1|-
TGCAGCGTTGAGGGGAACAGGCAAACTGAAGCTTTCTTT
CSVEGNRQTEAFF
>few|TRBV4-3|TRBJ2-7|TRBD2
TGCGCCAGCAGCCCCTGGACTAGCGGAACCTACGAGCAGTACTTC
CASSPWTSGTYEQYF
>-|TRBV14|TRBJ1-1|-
TGTGCCAGCAGCCTCCGGGGAGCTACCCTTGAAGCTTTCTTT
CASSLRGATLEAFF
>few|TRBV4-1|TRBJ2-7|-
TGCGCCAGCAGCCAAGACTCCAGGGCCTTCTCCTACGAGCAGTACTTC
CASSQDSRAFSYEQYF
>many|TRBV5-1|TRBJ2-7|-
TGCGCCAGCAGCTTAGATCGGGACCTCTACGAGCAGTACTTC
CASSLDRDLYEQYF
>-|TRBV3-1|TRBJ2-7|TRBD1
TGTGCCAGCAGCCAAATTCGGTCTGGGACAGGGGGCCCCGAGCAGTACTTC
CASSQIRSGTGGPEQYF
>few|TRBV27|TRBJ1-5|TRBD1
TGTGCCAGCAGTTTATCGGGACAGGTTGGGCTGGATCAGCCCCAGCATTTT
CASSLSGQVGLDQPQHF
>-|TRBV12-3/TRBV12-4|TRBJ2-7|-
TGTGCCAGCAGTTTATCGGGTACCCACGAGCAGTACTTC
CASSLSGTHEQYF
>-|TRBV7-9|TRBJ2-3|-
TGTGCCAGCGGGTTTGGAAGGGGAAGGTCGGATACGCAGTATTTT
CASGFGRGRSDTQYF
>-|TRBV15|TRBJ2-7|-
TGTGCCACCAGCAGATCTGGAGAGGTCTACGAGCAGTACTTC
CATSRSGEVYEQYF